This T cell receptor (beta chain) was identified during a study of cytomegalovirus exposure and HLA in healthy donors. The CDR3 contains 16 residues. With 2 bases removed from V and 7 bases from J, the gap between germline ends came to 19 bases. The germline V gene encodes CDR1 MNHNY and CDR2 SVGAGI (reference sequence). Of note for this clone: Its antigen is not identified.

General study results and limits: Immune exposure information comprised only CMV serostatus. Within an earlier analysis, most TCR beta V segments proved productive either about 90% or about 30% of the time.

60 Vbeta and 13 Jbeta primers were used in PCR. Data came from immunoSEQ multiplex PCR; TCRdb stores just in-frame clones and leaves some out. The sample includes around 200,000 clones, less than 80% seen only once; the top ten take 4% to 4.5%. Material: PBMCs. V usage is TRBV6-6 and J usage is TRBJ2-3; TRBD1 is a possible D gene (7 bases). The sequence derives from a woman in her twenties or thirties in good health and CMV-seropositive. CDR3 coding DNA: TGTGCCAGCAGTTACGGGGGGACAGTCTCCAAGCATACGCAGTATTTT. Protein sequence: CASSYGGTVSKHTQYF.